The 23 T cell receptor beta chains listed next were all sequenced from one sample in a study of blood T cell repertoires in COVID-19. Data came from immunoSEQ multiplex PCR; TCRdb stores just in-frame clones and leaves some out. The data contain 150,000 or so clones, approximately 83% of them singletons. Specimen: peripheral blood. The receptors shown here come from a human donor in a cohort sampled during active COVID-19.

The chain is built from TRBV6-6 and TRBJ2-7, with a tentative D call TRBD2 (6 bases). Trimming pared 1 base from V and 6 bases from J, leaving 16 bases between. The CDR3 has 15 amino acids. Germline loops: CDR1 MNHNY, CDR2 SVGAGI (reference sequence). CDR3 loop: CASSYFQTAGVEQYF. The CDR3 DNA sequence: TGTGCCAGCAGTTACTTCCAAACAGCGGGTGTCGAGCAGTACTTC.

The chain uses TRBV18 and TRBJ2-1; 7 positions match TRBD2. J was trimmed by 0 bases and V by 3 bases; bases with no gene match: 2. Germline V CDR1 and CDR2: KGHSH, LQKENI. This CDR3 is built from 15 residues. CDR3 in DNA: TGTGCCAGCTCACCGGGGAGGGTCTCCTACAATGAGCAGTTCTTC. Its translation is CASSPGRVSYNEQFF.

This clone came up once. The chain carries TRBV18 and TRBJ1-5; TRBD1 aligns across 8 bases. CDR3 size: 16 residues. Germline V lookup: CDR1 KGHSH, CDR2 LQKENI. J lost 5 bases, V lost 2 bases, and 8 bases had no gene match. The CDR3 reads CASSPSGTGFDQPQHF. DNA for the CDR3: TGTGCCAGCTCACCATCCGGGACAGGATTTGATCAGCCCCAGCATTTT.

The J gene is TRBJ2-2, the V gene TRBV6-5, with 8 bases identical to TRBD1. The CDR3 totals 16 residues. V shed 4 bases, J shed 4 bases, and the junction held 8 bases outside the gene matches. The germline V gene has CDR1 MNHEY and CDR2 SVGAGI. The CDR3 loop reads CASSFRGQATTGELFF. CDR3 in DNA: TGTGCCAGCAGTTTCAGGGGGCAGGCGACCACCGGGGAGCTGTTTTTT.

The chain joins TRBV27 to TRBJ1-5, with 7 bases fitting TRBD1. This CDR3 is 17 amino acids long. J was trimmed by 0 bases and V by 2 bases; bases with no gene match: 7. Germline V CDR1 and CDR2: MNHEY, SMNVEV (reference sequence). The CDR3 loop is CASSLTGVSSSNQPQHF. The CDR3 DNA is TGTGCCAGCAGTTTAACAGGGGTATCGTCTAGCAATCAGCCCCAGCATTTT.

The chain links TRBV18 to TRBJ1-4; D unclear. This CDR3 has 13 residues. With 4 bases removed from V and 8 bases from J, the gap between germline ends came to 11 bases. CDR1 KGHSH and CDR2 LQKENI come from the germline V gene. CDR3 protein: CASSQTWAEKLFF. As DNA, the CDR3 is TGTGCCAGCTCACAAACCTGGGCCGAAAAACTGTTTTTT.

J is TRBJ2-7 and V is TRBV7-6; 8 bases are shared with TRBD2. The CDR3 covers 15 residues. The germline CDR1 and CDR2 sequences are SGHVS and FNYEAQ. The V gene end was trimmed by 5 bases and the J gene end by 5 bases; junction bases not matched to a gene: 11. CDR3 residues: CASSQNAGGVHEQYF. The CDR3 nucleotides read TGTGCCAGCAGCCAAAACGCGGGAGGAGTACACGAGCAGTACTTC.

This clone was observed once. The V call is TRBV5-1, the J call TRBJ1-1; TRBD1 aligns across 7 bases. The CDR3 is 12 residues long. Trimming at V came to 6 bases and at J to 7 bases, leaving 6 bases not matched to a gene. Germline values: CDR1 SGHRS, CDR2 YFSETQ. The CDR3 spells CASKDGTVEAFF. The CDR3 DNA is TGCGCCAGCAAAGATGGGACAGTTGAAGCTTTCTTT.

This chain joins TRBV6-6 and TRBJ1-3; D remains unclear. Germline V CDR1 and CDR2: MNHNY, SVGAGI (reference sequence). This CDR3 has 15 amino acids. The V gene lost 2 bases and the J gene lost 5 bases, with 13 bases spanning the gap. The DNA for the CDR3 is TGTGCCAGCAGTTACGGTAGAGGCGGCCGAAACACCATATATTTT. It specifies CASSYGRGGRNTIYF.

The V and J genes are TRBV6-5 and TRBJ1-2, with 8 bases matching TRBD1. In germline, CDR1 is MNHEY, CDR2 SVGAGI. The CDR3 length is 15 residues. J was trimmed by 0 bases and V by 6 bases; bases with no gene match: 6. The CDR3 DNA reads TGTGCCAGCAGAATCCGGACAGGGCCTAACTATGGCTACACCTTC. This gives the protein CASRIRTGPNYGYTF.

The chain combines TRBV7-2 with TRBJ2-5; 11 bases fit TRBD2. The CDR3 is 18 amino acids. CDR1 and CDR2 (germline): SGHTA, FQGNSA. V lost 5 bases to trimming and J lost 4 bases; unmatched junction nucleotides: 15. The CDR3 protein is CASSLSPPLAGGLETQYF. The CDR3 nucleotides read TGTGCCAGCAGCCTAAGTCCACCCCTAGCGGGAGGTCTAGAGACCCAGTACTTC.

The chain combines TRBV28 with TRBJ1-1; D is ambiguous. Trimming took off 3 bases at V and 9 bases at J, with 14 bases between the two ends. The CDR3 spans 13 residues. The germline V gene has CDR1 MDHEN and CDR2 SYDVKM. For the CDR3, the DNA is TGTGCCAGCAGTTTGGAGGCGCCGGGGAAAGCTTTCTTT. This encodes CASSLEAPGKAFF.

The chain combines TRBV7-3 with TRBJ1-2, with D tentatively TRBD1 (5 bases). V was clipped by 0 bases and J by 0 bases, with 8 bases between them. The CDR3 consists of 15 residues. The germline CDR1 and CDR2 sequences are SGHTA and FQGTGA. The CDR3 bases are TGTGCCAGCAGCTTAACAGGGGCCGCTAACTATGGCTACACCTTC. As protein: CASSLTGAANYGYTF.

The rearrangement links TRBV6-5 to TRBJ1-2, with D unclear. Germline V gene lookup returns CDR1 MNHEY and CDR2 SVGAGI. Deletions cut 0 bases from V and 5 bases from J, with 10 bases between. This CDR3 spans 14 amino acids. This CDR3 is CASSYSRSTYGYTF. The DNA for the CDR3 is TGTGCCAGCAGTTACTCGAGGAGTACTTATGGCTACACCTTC.

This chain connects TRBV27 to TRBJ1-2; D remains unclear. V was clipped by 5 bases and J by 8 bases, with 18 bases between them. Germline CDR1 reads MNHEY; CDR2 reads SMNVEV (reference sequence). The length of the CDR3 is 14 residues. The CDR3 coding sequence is TGTGCCAGCAGTCCATCAGGTTTTGGAGGAGGCTACACCTTC. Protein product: CASSPSGFGGGYTF.

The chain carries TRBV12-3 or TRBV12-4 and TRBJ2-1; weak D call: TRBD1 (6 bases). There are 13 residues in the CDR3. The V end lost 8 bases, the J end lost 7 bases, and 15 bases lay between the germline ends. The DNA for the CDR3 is TGTGCCAGCGCCCGCCAGACAGGAAATGAGCAGTTCTTC. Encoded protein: CASARQTGNEQFF.

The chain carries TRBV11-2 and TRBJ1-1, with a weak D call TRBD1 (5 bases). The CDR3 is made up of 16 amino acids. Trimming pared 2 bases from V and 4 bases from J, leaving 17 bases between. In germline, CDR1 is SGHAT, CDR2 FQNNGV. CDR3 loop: CASSLRVGVGSTEAFF. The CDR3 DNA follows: TGTGCCAGCAGCTTACGTGTAGGGGTGGGTTCCACTGAAGCTTTCTTT.

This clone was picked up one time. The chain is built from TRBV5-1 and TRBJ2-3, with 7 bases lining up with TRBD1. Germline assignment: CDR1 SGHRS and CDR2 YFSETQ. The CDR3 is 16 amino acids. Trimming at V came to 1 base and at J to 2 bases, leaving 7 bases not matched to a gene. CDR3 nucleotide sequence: TGCGCCAGCAGCTTGCATGGACAGGCCGACACAGATACGCAGTATTTT. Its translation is CASSLHGQADTDTQYF. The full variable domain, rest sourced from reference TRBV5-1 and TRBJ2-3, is KAGVTQTPRYLIKTRGQQVTLSCSPISGHRSVSWYQQTPGQGLQFLFEYFSETQRNKGNFPGRFSGRQFSNSRSEMNVSTLELGDSALYLCASSLHGQADTDTQYFGPGTRLTVL.

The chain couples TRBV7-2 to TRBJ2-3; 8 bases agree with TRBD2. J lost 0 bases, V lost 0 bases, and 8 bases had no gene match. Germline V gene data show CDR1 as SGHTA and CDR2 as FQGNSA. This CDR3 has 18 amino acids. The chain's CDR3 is CASSLAQLAASSTDTQYF. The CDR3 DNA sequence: TGTGCCAGCAGCTTAGCCCAACTAGCGGCCTCTAGCACAGATACGCAGTATTTT.

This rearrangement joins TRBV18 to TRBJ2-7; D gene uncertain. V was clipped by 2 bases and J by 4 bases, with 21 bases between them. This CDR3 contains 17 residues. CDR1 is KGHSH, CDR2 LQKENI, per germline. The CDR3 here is CASSPSVAPNPRYEQYF. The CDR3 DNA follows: TGTGCCAGCTCACCATCCGTGGCGCCAAACCCCAGGTACGAGCAGTACTTC.

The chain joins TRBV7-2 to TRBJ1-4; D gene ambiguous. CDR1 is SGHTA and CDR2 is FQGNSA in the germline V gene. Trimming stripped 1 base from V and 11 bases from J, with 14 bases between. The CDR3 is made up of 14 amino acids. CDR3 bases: TGTGCCAGCAGCTTAGTCTTATTGGGAGGGAAACTGTTTTTT. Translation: CASSLVLLGGKLFF.

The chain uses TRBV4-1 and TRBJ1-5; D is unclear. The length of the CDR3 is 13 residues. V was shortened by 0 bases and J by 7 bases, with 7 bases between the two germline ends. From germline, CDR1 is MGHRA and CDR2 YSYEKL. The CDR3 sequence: CASSQDPQQPQHF. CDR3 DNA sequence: TGCGCCAGCAGCCAAGACCCCCAACAGCCCCAGCATTTT.

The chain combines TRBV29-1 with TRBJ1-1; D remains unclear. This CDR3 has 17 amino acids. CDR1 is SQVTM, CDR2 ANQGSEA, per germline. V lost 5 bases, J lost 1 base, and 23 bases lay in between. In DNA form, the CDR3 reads TGCAGCGTTTGGAGGGAGCCGAGACGGATGAAGAACACTGAAGCTTTCTTT. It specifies CSVWREPRRMKNTEAFF.